Listed here are 7 T cell receptor beta chains from one sample, sequenced in a study of blood T cell repertoires in COVID-19. TCRdb's copy holds only in-frame clones and misses some; the assay was immunoSEQ multiplex PCR. This sample has 200,000 or so clones; 79% occur once, and the top ten carry approximately 15%. The sequenced sample consisted of peripheral blood. All receptors derive from a man aged 60-69 years with active or convalescent COVID-19.

Comment on this clone: The identical CDR3 is also encoded by other nucleotide sequences in the sample. The V and J genes are TRBV5-1 and TRBJ2-2, with 11 bases that match TRBD1. Germline trimming cut 2 bases from V and 4 bases from J; bases unmatched to any gene: 1. The germline V gene has CDR1 SGHRS and CDR2 YFSETQ. This CDR3 has 15 residues. Here the CDR3 DNA reads TGCGCCAGCAGCTTAGGGACAGGGGGCACCGGGGAGCTGTTTTTT. Residues: CASSLGTGGTGELFF.

The chain links TRBV9 to TRBJ1-2; TRBD1 is a possible D gene (5 bases). The V gene lost 0 bases and the J gene lost 0 bases, with 9 bases spanning the gap. Germline CDR1 and CDR2: SGDLS and YYNGEE. The CDR3 length is 15 residues. The CDR3: CASSVGWGANYGYTF. The CDR3 DNA sequence: TGTGCCAGCAGCGTAGGGTGGGGGGCTAACTATGGCTACACCTTC.

This clone has a single count. The chain has TRBV28 and TRBJ2-1; D perhaps matches TRBD2 (6 bases). Germline V gene data show CDR1 as MDHEN and CDR2 as SYDVKM. The CDR3 sequence is 12 residues long. V was shortened by 6 bases and J by 4 bases, with 7 bases between the two germline ends. The CDR3 region is CASSAGYNEQFF. The CDR3 DNA reads as TGTGCCAGCAGCGCGGGGTACAATGAGCAGTTCTTC.

The chain uses TRBV11-2 and TRBJ2-1, with 9 bases lining up with TRBD2. CDR1 is SGHAT, CDR2 FQNNGV, per germline. The CDR3 is 18 amino acids. J was trimmed by 7 bases and V by 1 base; bases with no gene match: 14. The CDR3 DNA reads as TGTGCCAGCAGCTTAGCGTCTAGCGGGATAGGTAATATGAATGAGCAGTTCTTC. Amino acids: CASSLASSGIGNMNEQFF.

The chain employs TRBV11-3 and TRBJ2-2; D is ambiguous. This CDR3 has 13 residues. V shed 1 base and J shed 5 bases, with 5 bases lying between them. Germline V gene data show CDR1 as SGHNT and CDR2 as YENEEA. The CDR3 here is CASSLVSTGELFF. Here the CDR3 DNA reads TGTGCCAGCAGCTTAGTCAGTACCGGGGAGCTGTTTTTT.

The rearrangement joins TRBV28 to TRBJ2-1; possible D gene TRBD2, 5 bases. The CDR3 is 17 amino acids. Germline V gene sequence: CDR1 MDHEN, CDR2 SYDVKM. Trimming removed 5 bases at V and 1 base at J, with 18 bases between. CDR3 in amino acids: CASSPLGSGPSYNEQFF. For the CDR3, the DNA is TGTGCCAGCAGTCCCCTGGGGAGCGGTCCTTCCTACAATGAGCAGTTCTTC.

The rearrangement links TRBV1 to TRBJ2-6; whether TRBD1, the table's D call, matches the DNA was not checked. TRBV1 has pseudogene status. This CDR3 comprises 18 residues. CDR3 residues: CTSSHRGRSASGANVLTF. The CDR3 DNA sequence: TGCACCAGCAGCCATAGGGGCAGATCCGCCTCTGGGGCCAACGTCCTGACTTTC.